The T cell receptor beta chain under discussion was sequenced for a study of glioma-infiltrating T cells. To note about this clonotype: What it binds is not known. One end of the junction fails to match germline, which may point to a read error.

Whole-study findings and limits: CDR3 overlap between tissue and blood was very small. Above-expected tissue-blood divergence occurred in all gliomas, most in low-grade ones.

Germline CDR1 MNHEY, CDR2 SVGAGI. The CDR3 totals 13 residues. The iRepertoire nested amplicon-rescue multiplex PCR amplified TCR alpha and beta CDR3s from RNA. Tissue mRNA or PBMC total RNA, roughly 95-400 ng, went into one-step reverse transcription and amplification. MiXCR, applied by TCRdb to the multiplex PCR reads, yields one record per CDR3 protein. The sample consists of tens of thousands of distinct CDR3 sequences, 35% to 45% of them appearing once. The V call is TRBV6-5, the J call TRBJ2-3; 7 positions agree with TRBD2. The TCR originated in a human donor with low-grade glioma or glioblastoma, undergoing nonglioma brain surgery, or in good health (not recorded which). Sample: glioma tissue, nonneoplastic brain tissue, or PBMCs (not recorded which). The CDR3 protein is CASSYTAGDKQYF. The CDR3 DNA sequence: TGTGCCAGCAGTTACACGGCGGGAGATAAGCAGTATTTT.